This TCR beta chain derives from a study of early T cells in non-severe SARS-CoV-2 infection. Whole-study context: Sequencing of bulk RNA from unsorted whole blood was done, without chain pairing. Findings and caveats of the study: VDJdb matching skewed toward anti-spike CD8 responses, missing private and CD4 specificities.

A few counts support this clonotype. The antigen is unknown. V was clipped by 3 bases and J by 1 base, with 11 bases between them. CDR1 SQVTM and CDR2 ANQGSEA come from the germline V gene. The CDR3 covers 14 residues. Individual cDNA molecules were tagged with unique molecular identifiers. TCRdb recomputed calls from the 5' RACE reads with MiXCR, one row per CDR3 protein. Here the sample spans about 110,000 distinct CDR3 sequences, 9% to 14% being singletons. The rearrangement uses TRBV29-1 and TRBJ2-3; D perhaps matches TRBD2 (8 bases). This receptor was taken from an adult who was a healthcare worker with PCR-confirmed SARS-CoV-2 infection or an uninfected control (not recorded which). Specimen: whole blood. CDR3 in amino acids: CSVDGRGRTDTQYF. CDR3 sequence (DNA): TGCAGCGTTGACGGGAGGGGGCGCACAGATACGCAGTATTTT.